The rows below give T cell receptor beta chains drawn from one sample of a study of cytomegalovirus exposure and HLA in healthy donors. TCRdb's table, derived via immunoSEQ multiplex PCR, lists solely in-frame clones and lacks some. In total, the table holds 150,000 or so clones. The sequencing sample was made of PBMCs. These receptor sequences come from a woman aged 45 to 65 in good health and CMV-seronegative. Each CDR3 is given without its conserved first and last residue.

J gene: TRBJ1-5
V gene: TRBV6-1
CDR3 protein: ASSGTGISNQPQH

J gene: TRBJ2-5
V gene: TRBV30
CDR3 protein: AWSVGPSTQETQY

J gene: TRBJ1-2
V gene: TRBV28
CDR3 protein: ASSFVSWGDGYT

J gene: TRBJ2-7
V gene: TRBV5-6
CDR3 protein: ASSPRLGRAYEQY

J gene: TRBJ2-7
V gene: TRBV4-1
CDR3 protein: ASSPETGATYEQY

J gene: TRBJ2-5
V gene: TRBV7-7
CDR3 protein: ASSLESQETQY

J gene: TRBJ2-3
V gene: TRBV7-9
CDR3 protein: ASSLATGTGKTDTQY

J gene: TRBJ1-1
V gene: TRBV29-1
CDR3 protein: SVVQNTEAF

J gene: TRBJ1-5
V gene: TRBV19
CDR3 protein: ASSERTGTGNQPQH

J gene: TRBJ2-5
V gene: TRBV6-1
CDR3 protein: ASSEARGPETQY

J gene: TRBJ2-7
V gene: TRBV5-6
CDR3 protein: ASSLSPRSYEQY

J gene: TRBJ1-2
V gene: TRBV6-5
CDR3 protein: ASSPDRPNYGYT

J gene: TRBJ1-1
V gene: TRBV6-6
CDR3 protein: ASSARYTEAF

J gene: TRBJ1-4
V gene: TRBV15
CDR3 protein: ATSRRQPINEKLF

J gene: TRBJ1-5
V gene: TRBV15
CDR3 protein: ATSRDRAQPQH

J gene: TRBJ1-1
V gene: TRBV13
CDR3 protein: ASSHRGLQGANTEAF

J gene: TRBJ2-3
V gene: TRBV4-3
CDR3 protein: ASSLGSTDTQY

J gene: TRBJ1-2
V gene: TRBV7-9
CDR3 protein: ASSGTGNGYT

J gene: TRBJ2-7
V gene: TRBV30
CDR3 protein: AGSVRRVYSYEQY

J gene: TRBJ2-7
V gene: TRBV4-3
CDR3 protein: ASSQDQLIPYEQY

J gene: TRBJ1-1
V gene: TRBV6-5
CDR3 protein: ASRPTGPNTEAF

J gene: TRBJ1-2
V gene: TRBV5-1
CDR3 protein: ASSLDSLNYGYT

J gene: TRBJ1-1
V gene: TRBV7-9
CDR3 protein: ASSLQDTEAF

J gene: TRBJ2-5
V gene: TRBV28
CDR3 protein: ASSLMSGTGWQETQY

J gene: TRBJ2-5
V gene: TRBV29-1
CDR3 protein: SGDRGGQETQY

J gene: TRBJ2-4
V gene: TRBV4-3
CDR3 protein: ASSQTVQGFAKNIQY

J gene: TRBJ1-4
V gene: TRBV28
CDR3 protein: ASSKTGGDEKLF

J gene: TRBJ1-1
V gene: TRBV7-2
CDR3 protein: ASSFHRDRGRMNTEAF

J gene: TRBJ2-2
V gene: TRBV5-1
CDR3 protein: ASSMGGLVFTGELF

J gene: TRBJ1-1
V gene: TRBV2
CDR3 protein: ASRARRDENTEAF

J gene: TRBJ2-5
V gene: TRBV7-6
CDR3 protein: ASSLLGAGQETQY

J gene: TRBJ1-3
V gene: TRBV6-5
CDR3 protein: ASSYSRVSGNTIY

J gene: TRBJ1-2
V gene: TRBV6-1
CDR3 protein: ATTNQGYYGYT

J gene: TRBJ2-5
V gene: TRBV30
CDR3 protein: AWRGQGLYQETQY

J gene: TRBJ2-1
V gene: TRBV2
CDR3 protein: ASREYPEQF

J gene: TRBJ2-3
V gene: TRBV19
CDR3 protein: ASSIYGDTQY

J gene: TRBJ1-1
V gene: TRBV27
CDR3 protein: ASSLSSGDTEAF

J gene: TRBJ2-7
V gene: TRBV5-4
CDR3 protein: ASSWGRYEQY

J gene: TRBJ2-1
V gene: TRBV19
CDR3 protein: ASSPPSENEQF

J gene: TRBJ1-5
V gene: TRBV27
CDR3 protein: ASGRGEGQPQH

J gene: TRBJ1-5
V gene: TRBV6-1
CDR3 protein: ASRLVDQPQH

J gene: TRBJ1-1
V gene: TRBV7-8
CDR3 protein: ASSPREEAF

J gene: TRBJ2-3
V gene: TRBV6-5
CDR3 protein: ASSRGTDTQY

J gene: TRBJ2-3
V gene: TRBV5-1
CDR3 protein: ASSPTVTDTQY

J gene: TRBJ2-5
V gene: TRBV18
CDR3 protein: ASSPTRWRGPGRETQY

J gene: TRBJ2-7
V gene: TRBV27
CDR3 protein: ASISRFYEQY

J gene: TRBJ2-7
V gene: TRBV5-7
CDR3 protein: ASSLCGGDNYEQY

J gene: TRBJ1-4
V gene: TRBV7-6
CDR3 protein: ASSQNTGSNEKLF

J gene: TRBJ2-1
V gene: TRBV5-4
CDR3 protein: ASSSKGQGYNEQF

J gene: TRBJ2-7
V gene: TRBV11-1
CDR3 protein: ASSLGRDRVYEQY

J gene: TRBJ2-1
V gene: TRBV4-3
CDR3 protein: ASSQGDGYNEQF

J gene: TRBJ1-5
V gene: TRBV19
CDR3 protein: ASSKTGPYQPQH

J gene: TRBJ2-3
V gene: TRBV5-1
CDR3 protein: ASSVGQGPGATQY

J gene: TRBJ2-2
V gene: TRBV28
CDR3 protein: ASTPLRRQGELF